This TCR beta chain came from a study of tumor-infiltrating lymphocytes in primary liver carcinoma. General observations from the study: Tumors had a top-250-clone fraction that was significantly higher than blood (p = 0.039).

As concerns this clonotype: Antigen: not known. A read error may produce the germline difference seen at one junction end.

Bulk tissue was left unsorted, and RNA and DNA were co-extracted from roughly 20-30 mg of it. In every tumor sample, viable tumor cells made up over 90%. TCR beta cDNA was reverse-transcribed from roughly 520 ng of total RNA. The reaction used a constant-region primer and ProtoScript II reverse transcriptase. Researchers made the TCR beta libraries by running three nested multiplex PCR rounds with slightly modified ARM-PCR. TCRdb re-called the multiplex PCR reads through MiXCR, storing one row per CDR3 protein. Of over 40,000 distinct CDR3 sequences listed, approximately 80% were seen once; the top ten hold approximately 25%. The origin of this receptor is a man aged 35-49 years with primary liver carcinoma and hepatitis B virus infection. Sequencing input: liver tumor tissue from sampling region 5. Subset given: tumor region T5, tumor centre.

CDR3 amino acids: CGWRPRASYNEQFF. Written as DNA, the CDR3 is TGTGGCTGGAGGCCCAGGGCATCATACAATGAGCAGTTCTTC. This chain links TRBV30 with TRBJ2-1; D is tentatively TRBD1 or TRBD2 (5 bases each). From germline, CDR1 is GTSNPN and CDR2 SVGIG (reference sequence). The CDR3 is made up of 14 amino acids.